Shown below are 3 T cell receptor beta chains from a single sample sequenced in a study of blood T cell repertoires in COVID-19. Clones were read by immunoSEQ multiplex PCR, and TCRdb kept only the in-frame ones, dropping some. The profile shows approximately 100,000 clones, about 80% of them singletons. Sequencing was performed on peripheral blood. These receptors were collected from a man aged 55 to 70 with acute or convalescent COVID-19.

This clone has only one observation. J is TRBJ2-3 and V is TRBV10-3; 7 bases line up with TRBD1. The CDR3 totals 14 residues. The germline gives CDR1 ENHRY, CDR2 SYGVKD. V lost 6 bases to trimming and J lost 1 base; unmatched junction nucleotides: 4. DNA of the CDR3: TGTGCCATCAGGGGGGACAGCGGCACAGATACGCAGTATTTT. Translation: CAIRGDSGTDTQYF.

CDR3 DNA sequence: TGTGCCAGCAGTGCCTATCGATTACGGTCCTCTGGAAACACCATATATTTT. This translates into CASSAYRLRSSGNTIYF. The chain has TRBV25-1 and TRBJ1-3, with D hard to call. Between the trimmed V and J ends, which lost 4 bases and 0 bases, there was a span of 16 bases. The CDR3 is 17 residues long. Germline values: CDR1 MGHDK, CDR2 SYGVNS.

The rearrangement uses TRBV12-3 or TRBV12-4 and TRBJ2-1, with 11 nucleotides matching TRBD2. CDR3 size: 12 residues. V shed 6 bases, J shed 14 bases, and the junction held 6 bases outside the gene matches. The CDR3 sequence is CASRRLAGKEFF. The CDR3 region has the DNA TGTGCCAGCAGGCGACTAGCGGGAAAGGAGTTCTTC.